Listed below are T cell receptor beta chains from one sample, sequenced in a study of blood T cell repertoires in COVID-19. The protocol was immunoSEQ multiplex PCR, while the TCRdb copy is restricted to in-frame clones and leaves out a portion. The sample records about 78,000 clones, 90% being singletons. Source material: peripheral blood. These receptors came from a woman aged 45 to 65 in a cohort sampled during active COVID-19. The CDR3 runs from the conserved cysteine through the conserved F or W. Each record gives: J gene, V gene, D gene, clone size, CDR3 DNA, CDR3 protein. The D gene is left open where the match is weak. Some rows have no size entry. The others give once, few or many, or a class for an expanded clone.

TRBJ2-3 TRBV19 NA NA TGTGCCAGTAGTATAGTAACCGGGAGCGGCACAGATACGCAGTATTTT CASSIVTGSGTDTQYF
TRBJ2-7 TRBV24-1 TRBD1 NA TGTGCCACCAGAGACAGGGTCGGCGAGCAGTACTTC CATRDRVGEQYF
TRBJ2-7 TRBV6-5 TRBD2 few TGTGCCAGCAGTTATGAACTAGCGGGCTCCTACGAGCAGTACTTC CASSYELAGSYEQYF
TRBJ2-3 TRBV30 TRBD2 NA TGTGCCTGGTCGGACGGCGGGAGGGCGACAGATACGCAGTATTTT CAWSDGGRATDTQYF
TRBJ2-2 TRBV10-1 TRBD1 few TGCGCCAGCAGCCCGACAGGGACCGGGGAGCTGTTTTTT CASSPTGTGELFF
TRBJ1-1 TRBV11-2 NA NA TGTGCCAGCAGCTTAAACAGCATGAACACTGAAGCTTTCTTT CASSLNSMNTEAFF
TRBJ1-2 TRBV5-6 NA NA TGTGCCAGCAGCTTGAGAAGCAGGGAATATGGCTACACCTTC CASSLRSREYGYTF
TRBJ1-6 TRBV7-8 TRBD1 NA TGTGCCAGCAGCTTAGGGGGGGCCGGGACAGGAACAAATTCACCCCTCCACTTT CASSLGGAGTGTNSPLHF
TRBJ1-1 TRBV5-6 NA NA TGTGCCAGCAGCTGGGGGACATCTGAAGCTTTCTTT CASSWGTSEAFF
TRBJ1-3 TRBV18 NA NA TGTGCCAGCTCCGGGACACCGCGCAACACCATATATTTT CASSGTPRNTIYF
TRBJ2-7 TRBV15 TRBD1 NA TGTGCCACCAGCAGAGATGGGGGGACAGGGAGGCACGAGCAGTACTTC CATSRDGGTGRHEQYF
TRBJ2-5 TRBV19 NA NA TGTGCCAGTAGTATAGAAGTCCGGGAGCGGGAGACCCAGTACTTC CASSIEVRERETQYF
TRBJ2-7 TRBV5-1 TRBD2 NA TGCGCCAGCTCCTTAGCGGGAGGGCGGGACGAGCAGTACTTC CASSLAGGRDEQYF
TRBJ1-5 TRBV6-6 NA once TGTGCCAGCAGTTACTCTGAGGGAATGAGCAATCAGCCCCAGCATTTT CASSYSEGMSNQPQHF
TRBJ2-3 TRBV7-6 TRBD2 once TGTGCCAGCAGCAGTCAACTAGCGGTGAGCGCCACAGATACGCAGTATTTT CASSSQLAVSATDTQYF
TRBJ1-1 TRBV7-9 TRBD1 NA TGTGCCAGCAGCTTAGTGGGACAGACGAACACTGAAGCTTTCTTT CASSLVGQTNTEAFF
TRBJ2-4 TRBV20-1 NA NA TGCAGTGCTAGTTATCCGGGACACGCCAAAAACATTCAGTACTTC CSASYPGHAKNIQYF
TRBJ2-1 TRBV3-1/TRBV3-2 NA NA TGTGCCAGCAGCCAGGGAGGTGAGCAGTTCTTC CASSQGGEQFF
TRBJ1-5 TRBV5-5 NA NA TGTGCCAGCAGCTCCGCGTGGCAGCGTAATCAGCCCCAGCATTTT CASSSAWQRNQPQHF
TRBJ2-3 TRBV9 TRBD2 NA TGTGCCAGCAGCTCTCAATTAGCGGGAGAGTTCACAGATACGCAGTATTTT CASSSQLAGEFTDTQYF
TRBJ2-1 TRBV9 TRBD2 NA TGTGCCAGCAGCGTAGTCTCTAGCGGGACCCACAATGAGCAGTTCTTC CASSVVSSGTHNEQFF
TRBJ2-7 TRBV6-2/TRBV6-3 NA NA TGTGCCAGCAGCCCGCACAGGGTCAGCTCCTACGAGCAGTACTTC CASSPHRVSSYEQYF
TRBJ1-1 TRBV28 NA NA TGTGCCAGCAGTCCCGCGGGGGTGAAAGGGAACACTGAAGCTTTCTTT CASSPAGVKGNTEAFF
TRBJ1-2 TRBV30 NA NA TGTGCCTGGAGTGTACGGGGAAACTATGGCTACACCTTC CAWSVRGNYGYTF
TRBJ2-1 TRBV28 TRBD2 NA TGTGCCATTCTGGGACTAGCGGGAGGGCCGACGGACAATGAGCAGTTCTTC CAILGLAGGPTDNEQFF
TRBJ2-7 TRBV28 NA NA TGTGCCAGCAAGGTCGGGGGGCCGTACGAGCAGTACTTC CASKVGGPYEQYF
TRBJ1-2 TRBV5-6 NA NA TGTGCCAGCAGCCCACGGGAGCGGGGCGGTGGCTACACCTTC CASSPRERGGGYTF
TRBJ2-2 TRBV10-1 NA once TGCGCCAGCAGCCCTGAGGATACCGGGGAGCTGTTTTTT CASSPEDTGELFF
TRBJ2-1 TRBV11-2 NA NA TGTGCCAGCAGCTTGGCGGGTTACAATGAGCAGTTCTTC CASSLAGYNEQFF
TRBJ2-1 TRBV5-3 TRBD2 NA TGTGCCAGAAGCTGCACTAGCGGGAGTTGCTTCTTC CARSCTSGSCFF
TRBJ1-6 TRBV5-1 TRBD1 NA TGCGCCAGCAGGCATACAGGGGATAATTCACCCCTCCACTTT CASRHTGDNSPLHF
TRBJ2-7 TRBV19 TRBD2 NA TGTGCCAGTAGTTCCTCTAGCGGGACTTTCTACGAGCAGTACTTC CASSSSSGTFYEQYF
TRBJ1-1 TRBV28 NA once TGTGCCAGCAGGGAAAAGACAGGACAAGCTTTCTTT CASREKTGQAFF
TRBJ2-1 TRBV5-1 NA NA TGCGCCAGCAGCTTGGTAGCTGACGAGCAGTTCTTC CASSLVADEQFF
TRBJ2-5 TRBV19 TRBD1 NA TGTGCCAGTACCGATAACAGGGGGCTCCAGGAGACCCAGTACTTC CASTDNRGLQETQYF
TRBJ2-1 TRBV10-3 NA few TGTGCCATCAGTGAGTCGGGAGGAGGCAATGAGCAGTTCTTC CAISESGGGNEQFF
TRBJ1-2 TRBV15 NA once TGTGCCACCAGCAAGAGGGAAATGCGCGGCTACACCTTC CATSKREMRGYTF
TRBJ1-6 TRBV28 NA NA TGTGCCAGCAGTTTAGTTCGGTCTAGAAATTCACCCCTCCACTTT CASSLVRSRNSPLHF
TRBJ1-1 TRBV5-5 NA NA TGTGCCAGCAGCTTATTGGGGGGTATCACTGAAGCTTTCTTT CASSLLGGITEAFF
TRBJ2-7 TRBV3-1/TRBV3-2 NA NA TGTGCCAGCAGCCAAGCACAGGGATTCTCCTACGAGCAGTACTTC CASSQAQGFSYEQYF
TRBJ2-7 TRBV3-1/TRBV3-2 TRBD1 NA TGTGCCAGCAGCCGCGGTCGGACAGGGCCCGGCGAGCAGTACTTC CASSRGRTGPGEQYF
TRBJ2-1 TRBV30 NA NA TGTGCCTGGAGTGTAGGCGGATACTCCTACAATGAGCAGTTCTTC CAWSVGGYSYNEQFF
TRBJ2-6 TRBV28 NA NA TGTGCCAGCAGTTTGGGTCTCAGCGGCTCTGGGGCCAACGTCCTGACTTTC CASSLGLSGSGANVLTF
TRBJ2-3 TRBV9 NA NA TGTGCCAGCAGCGTAGCGGCGGGGAGCACAGATACGCAGTATTTT CASSVAAGSTDTQYF
TRBJ1-1 TRBV20-1 TRBD1 NA TGCAGTGCTAGTGGGACAGGGGGAGCTTTCTTT CSASGTGGAFF
TRBJ1-3 TRBV5-4 NA once TGTGCCAGCAGCACGAGGAAGCAGGGTGGAAACACCATATATTTT CASSTRKQGGNTIYF
TRBJ2-7 TRBV28 TRBD2 NA TGTGCCAGCAGGGGGCTAGCGGGTCCCTACGAGCAGTACTTC CASRGLAGPYEQYF
TRBJ2-5 TRBV20-1 NA NA TGCAGTGCAAGGGGGGGGGAGACCCAGTACTTC CSARGGETQYF
TRBJ1-2 TRBV28 NA NA TGTGCCAGCAGTTTGCTAGGACAGCTCTATGGCTACACCTTC CASSLLGQLYGYTF
TRBJ2-7 TRBV6-5 TRBD1 NA TGTGCCAGCAGCTACAGGGGGCGACGCCCCGAGCAGTACTTC CASSYRGRRPEQYF
TRBJ1-2 TRBV2 NA NA TGTGCCACTACAACAGGGCTCTATGTTGGTGGCTACACCTTC CATTTGLYVGGYTF
TRBJ2-3 TRBV7-8 TRBD2 NA TGTGCCAGCAGGCCAGCGGGATCGACAGATACGCAGTATTTT CASRPAGSTDTQYF
TRBJ1-2 TRBV28 NA NA TGTGCCAGCAGTTTAGGCGAGGGCTATGGCTACACCTTC CASSLGEGYGYTF
TRBJ2-1 TRBV7-9 TRBD2 once TGTGCCAGCAGCTTAGGTCCTAGCGGGAGTAATGAGCAGTTCTTC CASSLGPSGSNEQFF
TRBJ1-5 TRBV30 TRBD1 NA TGTGCCTGGAGTGCGGGGACAGGGGGAGGTCAGCCCCAGCATTTT CAWSAGTGGGQPQHF